One and the same sample provided the 6 T cell receptor beta chains below, sequenced in a study of CD8 T cells in Susac syndrome. The authors reverse transcribed about 0.5 to 1 ug RNA with random hexamers. MiXCR was run by TCRdb on the immunoSEQ multiplex PCR reads, yielding one entry per CDR3 protein. Counted here are fewer than 350,000 distinct CDR3 sequences, about 91% occurring once; the ten biggest clones make up approximately 0.065%. The sample consisted of CD4+ T cells from PBMCs. All receptors come from a human donor with multiple sclerosis.

V usage is TRBV9 and J usage is TRBJ2-3, with no clear D. The CDR3 sequence is 14 residues long. The V gene's germline CDR1 is SGDLS and CDR2 YYNGEE. V lost 4 bases and J lost 6, with 15 bases in between. CDR3 in amino acids: CASSWGLPPDTQYF. CDR3 DNA sequence: TGTGCCAGCAGCTGGGGATTGCCCCCCGATACGCAGTATTTT.

The chain carries TRBV7-9 and TRBJ2-3; D remains ambiguous. The CDR3 runs 12 residues. Germline V gene sequence: CDR1 SEHNR, CDR2 FQNEAQ (reference sequence). The V end was cut by 6 bases, the J end by 2 bases, with 6 bases between. CDR3 amino acids: CASSQNTDTQYF. CDR3 nucleotide sequence: TGTGCCAGCAGTCAAAACACAGATACGCAGTATTTT. The full variable domain, completed using reference TRBV7-9 and TRBJ2-3, is DTGVSQNPRHKITKRGQNVTFRCDPISEHNRLYWYRQTLGQGPEFLTYFQNEAQLEKSRLLSDRFSAERPKGSFSTLEIQRTEQGDSAMYLCASSQNTDTQYFGPGTRLTVL.

J is TRBJ1-5 and V is TRBV6-1, with D possibly TRBD1 on 6 matching bases. This CDR3 comprises 15 residues. Germline CDR1 MNHNS, CDR2 SASEGT. Trimming pared 6 bases from V and 4 bases from J, leaving 16 bases between. This CDR3 reads CASRRQTGRNQPQHF. CDR3 DNA sequence: TGTGCCAGCAGGAGGCAGACAGGCAGGAATCAGCCCCAGCATTTT.

The chain recombines TRBV7-9 with TRBJ2-7; possibly TRBD1 or TRBD2 for D (5 bases each). V gave up 1 base and J gave up 5 bases, with 9 bases separating them. Per the germline V gene, CDR1 is SEHNR and CDR2 is FQNEAQ (reference sequence). The CDR3 sequence is 13 residues long. Written as DNA, the CDR3 is TGTGCCAGCAGCTTAGATCAGGGAGACGAGCAGTACTTC. Translating it yields CASSLDQGDEQYF.

This clonotype has a single count. The chain couples TRBV20-1 to TRBJ1-2; D is uncertain. Between the trimmed V and J ends, which lost 1 base and 1 base, there was a span of 7 bases. The CDR3 sequence is 13 residues long. Germline V gives CDR1 DFQATT, CDR2 SNEGSKA (reference sequence). DNA for the CDR3: TGCAGTGCTAGAGCCAATCATAACTATGGCTACACCTTC. It codes for CSARANHNYGYTF.

The chain recombines TRBV21-1 with TRBJ1-5; TRBD1 was called by the table and not checked on the DNA. TRBV21-1 is given as a pseudogene. The CDR3 loop spans 17 amino acids. The CDR3 loop is CASSEGTDRGGNQPQHF. CDR3 coding DNA: TGTGCCAGCAGCGAAGGGACAGACCGGGGAGGCAATCAGCCCCAGCATTTT.